The next 10 T cell receptor beta chains were all read from a single sample in a study of blood T cell repertoires in COVID-19. This table comes from immunoSEQ multiplex PCR, and its TCRdb copy is limited to in-frame clones, with some not included. The sample records approximately 350,000 clones, around 83% being singletons. The sample consisted of peripheral blood. The receptors originated from a man aged 25-45 years with active or convalescent COVID-19.

The chain is built from TRBV24-1 and TRBJ2-2; D unresolved. CDR1 and CDR2 from the germline V gene are KGHDR and SFDVKD. The CDR3 has 12 amino acids. The V end was cut by 3 bases, the J end by 8 bases, with 6 bases between. CDR3 amino acids: CATSDLSGELFF. The CDR3 DNA is TGTGCCACCAGTGATCTTAGTGGGGAGCTGTTTTTT.

The J gene is TRBJ2-3, the V gene TRBV6-1; D perhaps matches TRBD2 (5 bases). Trimming removed 3 bases at V and 5 bases at J, with 12 bases between. CDR1 is MNHNS, CDR2 SASEGT, per germline. The CDR3 loop spans 14 amino acids. The CDR3: CASSDRAGGDTQYF. The DNA of the CDR3 is TGTGCCAGCAGTGACCGGGCAGGAGGAGATACGCAGTATTTT.

The chain employs TRBV10-3 and TRBJ1-3; the match to TRBD1 covers 9 bases. This CDR3 has 15 amino acids. J gave up 4 bases and V 0 bases, and 1 base lay outside the gene matches. Germline V gene sequence: CDR1 ENHRY, CDR2 SYGVKD. Here the CDR3 reads CAISESGTGGNTIYF. As DNA, the CDR3 is TGTGCCATCAGTGAGTCCGGGACAGGGGGAAACACCATATATTTT.

This chain joins TRBV7-8 and TRBJ1-5; no firm D call. V was trimmed by 4 bases and J by 11 bases, leaving 15 bases between them. The CDR3 is made up of 13 amino acids. Germline V lookup: CDR1 SGHVS, CDR2 FQNEAQ. The CDR3 DNA follows: TGTGCCAGCAGCTCGGTAGACATCGCGTCCCAGCATTTT. This sequence encodes CASSSVDIASQHF.

The chain recombines TRBV6-5 with TRBJ2-1; 8 nucleotides match TRBD1. This CDR3 has 13 amino acids. The J segment lost 9 bases and the V segment lost 6 bases, leaving 7 bases of the junction unmatched. The germline V gene has CDR1 MNHEY and CDR2 SVGAGI. For the CDR3, the DNA is TGTGCCAGCAGGTGGACAGGGAAAGTTGAGCAGTTCTTC. Encoded protein: CASRWTGKVEQFF.

J is TRBJ2-7 and V is TRBV5-1; TRBD1 aligns across 7 bases. V was pared by 3 bases and J by 3 bases, with 3 bases of the junction left unmatched. Germline-derived CDR1 and CDR2 are SGHRS and YFSETQ. The CDR3 sequence is 13 residues long. CDR3 DNA sequence: TGCGCCAGCAGCTGGGACAGTAACTACGAGCAGTACTTC. Amino acids: CASSWDSNYEQYF.

Concerning this clone itself: Other DNA sequences within the sample encode an identical CDR3. The chain couples TRBV9 to TRBJ2-3; D perhaps matches TRBD2 (7 bases). Trimming pared 0 bases from V and 2 bases from J, leaving 10 bases between. CDR1 and CDR2 from the germline V gene are SGDLS and YYNGEE. This CDR3 spans 15 amino acids. CDR3 sequence reads: CASSVGAGATDTQYF. The CDR3 nucleotides are TGTGCCAGCAGCGTAGGGGCGGGGGCCACAGATACGCAGTATTTT.

The DNA for the CDR3 is TGTGCCAGCAGCCGTTACATGGGCGCTGAAGCTTTCTTT. Its translation is CASSRYMGAEAFF. This rearrangement joins TRBV9 to TRBJ1-1; D ambiguous. Germline CDR1 SGDLS, CDR2 YYNGEE. V lost 4 bases and J lost 6, with 13 bases in between. CDR3 length: 13 residues.

The chain uses TRBV5-1 and TRBJ1-4; D is ambiguous. Germline V CDR1 and CDR2: SGHRS, YFSETQ. V lost 6 bases, J lost 8 bases, and 20 bases lay in between. This CDR3 has 15 amino acids. The CDR3 is CASTSEGESGEKLFF. DNA for the CDR3: TGCGCCAGCACCTCGGAGGGAGAATCAGGAGAAAAACTGTTTTTT.

The rearrangement joins TRBV27 to TRBJ1-1; 7 bases match TRBD1. J gave up 9 bases and V 5 bases, and 12 bases lay outside the gene matches. Germline lookup yields CDR1 MNHEY and CDR2 SMNVEV (reference sequence). The CDR3 has 14 amino acids. CDR3 DNA: TGTGCCAGCAGTCCGCAAGAGACAGGGAGAAAAGCTTTCTTT. It yields the protein CASSPQETGRKAFF.